This T cell receptor (beta chain) was sequenced during a study of blood T cell repertoires in COVID-19. Study details: Sites in the United States, Italy and Spain provided acute and convalescent COVID-19 samples.

Produced via immunoSEQ multiplex PCR; TCRdb's table is partial and in-frame only. The profile shows roughly 320,000 clones, 90% of them singletons. The germline V gene encodes CDR1 SEHNR and CDR2 FQNEAQ (reference sequence). V shed 5 bases and J shed 3 bases, with 14 bases lying between them. CDR3 size: 15 residues. The genes are TRBV7-9 and TRBJ2-1; D remains ambiguous. Sequencing was done on a sample of peripheral blood. This clonotype was sampled from a woman aged 50 to 60 with COVID-19, enrolled during active disease. The CDR3 nucleotides are TGTGCCAGCAGCACCGACACCTCCTTCTACAATGAGCAGTTCTTC. Amino acid sequence: CASSTDTSFYNEQFF. Full variable domain (remainder filled in from reference TRBV7-9 and TRBJ2-1): DTGVSQNPRHKITKRGQNVTFRCDPISEHNRLYWYRQTLGQGPEFLTYFQNEAQLEKSRLLSDRFSAERPKGSFSTLEIQRTEQGDSAMYLCASSTDTSFYNEQFFGPGTRLTVL.